These 4 T cell receptor beta chains were sequenced from one sample in a study of shared clonotypes between healthy human individuals. It was CD45RO-negative cells, positively selected for CCR7, that made up naive CD8 cells, with terminally differentiated effector memory CD45RA+ cells excluded. Generated by immunoSEQ multiplex PCR, the TCRdb table keeps only in-frame clones and is missing some. The table includes about 820,000 clones, 92% detected once. Specimen: naive CD8+ T cells sorted from blood. The receptors shown here come from a man younger than 45 in good health.

This sequence joins TRBV13 and TRBJ2-6, with D possibly TRBD1 on 6 matching bases. CDR1 is PRHDT and CDR2 is FYEKMQ in the germline V gene (reference sequence). Deletions cut 4 bases from V and 0 bases from J, with 31 bases between. The CDR3 runs to 23 residues. The DNA of the CDR3 is TGTGCCAGCAGCTCTGAAGATCCGGGACAAGAATTTATACCGTACTCTGGGGCCAACGTCCTGACTTTC. Its protein is CASSSEDPGQEFIPYSGANVLTF.

This chain uses TRBV29-1 with TRBJ2-7, with 8 bases lining up with TRBD2. The CDR3 extends over 14 amino acids. V lost 1 base to trimming and J lost 3 bases; unmatched junction nucleotides: 5. The germline CDR1 and CDR2 sequences are SQVTM and ANQGSEA. The CDR3 spells CSVEVAGGYYEQYF. The CDR3 nucleotides read TGCAGCGTTGAAGTCGCGGGGGGCTACTACGAGCAGTACTTC.

The chain recombines TRBV6-5 with TRBJ1-2; 9 nucleotides agree with TRBD1. Germline CDR1 reads MNHEY; CDR2 reads SVGAGI. The CDR3 consists of 14 residues. V lost 6 bases to trimming and J lost 8 bases; unmatched junction nucleotides: 10. The CDR3, as DNA: TGTGCCAGCAGCGCCGACAGGGGGATGAGAGGCTACACCTTC. Protein sequence: CASSADRGMRGYTF.

The chain combines TRBV10-3 with TRBJ2-1; 11 bases line up with TRBD2. Trimming removed 2 bases from V and 9 bases from J; junction bases left unmatched: 12. Germline V gene data show CDR1 as ENHRY and CDR2 as SYGVKD. CDR3 size: 17 residues. CDR3 DNA: TGTGCCATCAGTGAGCCTAACTTAGCGGGAGGGCCTGGTGAGCAGTTCTTC. Translation gives CAISEPNLAGGPGEQFF.